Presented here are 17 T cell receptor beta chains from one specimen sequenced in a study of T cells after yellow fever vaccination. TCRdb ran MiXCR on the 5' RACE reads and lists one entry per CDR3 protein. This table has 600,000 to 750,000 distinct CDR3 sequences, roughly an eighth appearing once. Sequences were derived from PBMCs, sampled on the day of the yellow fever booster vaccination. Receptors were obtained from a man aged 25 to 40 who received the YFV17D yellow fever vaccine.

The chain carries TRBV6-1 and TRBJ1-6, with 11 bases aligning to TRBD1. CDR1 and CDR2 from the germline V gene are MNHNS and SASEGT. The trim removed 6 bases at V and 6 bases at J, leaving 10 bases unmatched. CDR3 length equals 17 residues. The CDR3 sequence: CASSPGQGAPRNSPLHF. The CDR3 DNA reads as TGTGCCAGCAGCCCCGGACAGGGGGCGCCCCGTAATTCACCCCTCCACTTT.

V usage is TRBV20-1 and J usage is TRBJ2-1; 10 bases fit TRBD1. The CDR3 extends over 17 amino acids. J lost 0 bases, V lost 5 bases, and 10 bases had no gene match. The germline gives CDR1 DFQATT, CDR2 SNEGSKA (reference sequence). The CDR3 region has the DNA TGCAGTGCTGCCGGGACAGGGGCTCTGGACTCCTACAATGAGCAGTTCTTC. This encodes CSAAGTGALDSYNEQFF.

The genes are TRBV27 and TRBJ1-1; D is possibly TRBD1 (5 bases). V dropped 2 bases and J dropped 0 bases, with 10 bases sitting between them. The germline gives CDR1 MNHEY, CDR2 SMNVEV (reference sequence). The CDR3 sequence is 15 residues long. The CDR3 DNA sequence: TGTGCCAGCAGTTTAGGATCAGGGTTGAACACTGAAGCTTTCTTT. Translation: CASSLGSGLNTEAFF.

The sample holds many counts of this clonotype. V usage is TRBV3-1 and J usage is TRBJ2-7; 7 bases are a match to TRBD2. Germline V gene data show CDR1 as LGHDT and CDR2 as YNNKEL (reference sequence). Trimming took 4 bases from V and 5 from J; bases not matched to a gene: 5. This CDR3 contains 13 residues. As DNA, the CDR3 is TGTGCCAGCAGCCGCGGGGAGGGCCACGAGCAGTACTTC. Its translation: CASSRGEGHEQYF.

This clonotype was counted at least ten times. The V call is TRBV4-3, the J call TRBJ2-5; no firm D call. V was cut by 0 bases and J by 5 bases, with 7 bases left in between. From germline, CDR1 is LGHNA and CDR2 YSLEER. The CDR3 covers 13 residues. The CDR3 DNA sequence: TGCGCCAGCAGCCAAGAAACCGGCGAGACCCAGTACTTC. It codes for CASSQETGETQYF.

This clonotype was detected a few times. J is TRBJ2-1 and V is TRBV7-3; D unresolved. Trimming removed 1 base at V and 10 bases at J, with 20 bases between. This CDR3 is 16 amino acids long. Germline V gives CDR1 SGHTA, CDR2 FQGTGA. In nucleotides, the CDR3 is TGTGCCAGCAGCTTAAATGGCCCAGTGAAGCCGCCGGAGCAGTTCTTC. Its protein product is CASSLNGPVKPPEQFF.

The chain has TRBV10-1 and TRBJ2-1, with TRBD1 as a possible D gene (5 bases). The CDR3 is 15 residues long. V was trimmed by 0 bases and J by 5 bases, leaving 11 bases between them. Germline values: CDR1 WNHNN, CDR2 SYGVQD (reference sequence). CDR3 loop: CASSESSGFNNEQFF. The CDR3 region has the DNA TGCGCCAGCAGTGAGTCTTCAGGGTTCAACAATGAGCAGTTCTTC.

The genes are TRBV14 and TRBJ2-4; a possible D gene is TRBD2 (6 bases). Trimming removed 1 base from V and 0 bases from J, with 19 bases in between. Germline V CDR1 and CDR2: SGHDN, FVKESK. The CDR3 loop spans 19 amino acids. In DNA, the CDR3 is TGTGCCAGCAGCCAAGGCAGCGGGCCCGCTTTTCTAGCCAAAAACATTCAGTACTTC. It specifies CASSQGSGPAFLAKNIQYF.

CDR3 sequence reads: CASSLQQPRASGANVLTF. CDR3 DNA: TGTGCCAGCAGCTTACAGCAGCCGAGGGCCTCTGGGGCCAACGTCCTGACTTTC. The rearrangement joins TRBV7-8 to TRBJ2-6; perhaps TRBD2 as D (5 bases). Germline V CDR1 and CDR2: SGHVS, FQNEAQ. V gave up 2 bases and J gave up 0 bases, with 14 bases separating them. The CDR3 spans 18 residues.

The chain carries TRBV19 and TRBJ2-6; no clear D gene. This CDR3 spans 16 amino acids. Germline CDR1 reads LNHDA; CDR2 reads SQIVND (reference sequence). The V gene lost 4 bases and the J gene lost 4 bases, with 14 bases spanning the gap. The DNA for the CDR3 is TGTGCCAGTAGTAGTGCCCTCCTGACGGGGGCCAACGTCCTGACTTTC. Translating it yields CASSSALLTGANVLTF. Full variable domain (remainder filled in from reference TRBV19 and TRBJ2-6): DGGITQSPKYLFRKEGQNVTLSCEQNLNHDAMYWYRQDPGQGLRLIYYSQIVNDFQKGDIAEGYSVSREKKESFPLTVTSAQKNPTAFYLCASSSALLTGANVLTFGAGSRLTVL.

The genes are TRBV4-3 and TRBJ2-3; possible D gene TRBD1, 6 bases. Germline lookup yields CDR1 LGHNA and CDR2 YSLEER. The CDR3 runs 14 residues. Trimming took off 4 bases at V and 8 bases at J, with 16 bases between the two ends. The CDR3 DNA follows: TGCGCCAGCAGCCTTGCACGGGACACCAGTACGCAGTATTTT. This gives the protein CASSLARDTSTQYF.

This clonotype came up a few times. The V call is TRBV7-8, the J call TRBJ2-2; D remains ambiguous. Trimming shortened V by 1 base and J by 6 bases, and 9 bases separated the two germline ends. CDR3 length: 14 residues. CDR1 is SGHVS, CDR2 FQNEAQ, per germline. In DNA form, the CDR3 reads TGTGCCAGCAGCTTAGGGGCTCCCCCCGGGGAGCTGTTTTTT. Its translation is CASSLGAPPGELFF.

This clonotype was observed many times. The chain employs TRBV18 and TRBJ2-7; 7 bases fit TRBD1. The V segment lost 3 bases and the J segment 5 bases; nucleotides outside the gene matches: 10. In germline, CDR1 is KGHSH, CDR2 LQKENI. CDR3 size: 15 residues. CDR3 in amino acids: CASSPTTGVQNEQYF. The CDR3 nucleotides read TGTGCCAGCTCACCGACCACAGGGGTGCAAAACGAGCAGTACTTC.

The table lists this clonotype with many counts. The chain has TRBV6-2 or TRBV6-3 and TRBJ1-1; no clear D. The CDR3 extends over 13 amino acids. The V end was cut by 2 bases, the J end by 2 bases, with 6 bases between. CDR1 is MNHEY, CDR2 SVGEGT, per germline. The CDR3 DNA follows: TGTGCCAGCAGTTACCGGCTCAACACTGAAGCTTTCTTT. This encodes CASSYRLNTEAFF.

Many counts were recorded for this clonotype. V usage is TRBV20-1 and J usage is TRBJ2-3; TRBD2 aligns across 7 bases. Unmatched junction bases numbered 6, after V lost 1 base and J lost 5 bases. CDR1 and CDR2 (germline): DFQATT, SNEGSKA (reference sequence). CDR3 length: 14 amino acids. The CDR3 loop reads CSARAGGYGDTQYF. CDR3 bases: TGCAGTGCTAGAGCGGGGGGTTATGGAGATACGCAGTATTTT.

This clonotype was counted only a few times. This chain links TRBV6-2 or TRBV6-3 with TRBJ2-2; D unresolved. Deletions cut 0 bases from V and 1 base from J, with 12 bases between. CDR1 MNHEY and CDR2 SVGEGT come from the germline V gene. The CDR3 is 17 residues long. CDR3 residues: CASSYSWQAENTGELFF. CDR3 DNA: TGTGCCAGCAGTTACTCCTGGCAGGCTGAGAACACCGGGGAGCTGTTTTTT.

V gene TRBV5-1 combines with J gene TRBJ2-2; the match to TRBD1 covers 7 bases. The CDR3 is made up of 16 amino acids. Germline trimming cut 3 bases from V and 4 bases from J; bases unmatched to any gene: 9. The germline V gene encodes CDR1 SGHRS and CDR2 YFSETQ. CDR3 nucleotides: TGCGCCAGCAGCTCCGGGGCGACAGGGAGCACCGGGGAGCTGTTTTTT. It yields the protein CASSSGATGSTGELFF.